The 24 T cell receptor beta chains below were found in one sample sequenced in a study of T cells in localized non-small cell lung cancer. Here immunoSEQ multiplex PCR was the method, and the copy in TCRdb shows in-frame clones only, minus some. In the table there are about 70,000 clones, about 86% of which are singletons. The sequencing here drew on peripheral blood, taken before any cancer treatment. The receptors were sampled from a male donor at least 60 years old with stage III squamous cell lung carcinoma.

The chain couples TRBV4-3 to TRBJ2-2; no clear D gene. The germline gives CDR1 LGHNA, CDR2 YSLEER. Trimming removed 0 bases from V and 0 bases from J, with 14 bases in between. This CDR3 region has 18 residues. The CDR3 reads CASSQDSVGGSNTGELFF. The CDR3 DNA reads TGCGCCAGCAGCCAAGATAGTGTGGGCGGTTCGAACACCGGGGAGCTGTTTTTT.

The rearrangement links TRBV30 to TRBJ1-5; 7 bases map to TRBD1. Trimming removed 0 bases from V and 7 bases from J; junction bases left unmatched: 9. The CDR3 runs 15 residues. Germline values: CDR1 GTSNPN, CDR2 SVGIG (reference sequence). DNA for the CDR3: TGTGCCTGGAGTGTACGTGGCAGGGGGGAGCAGCCCCAGCATTTT. Translating it yields CAWSVRGRGEQPQHF.

This clone has a single count. The junction does not match germline at one end; this may be a read error. The chain recombines TRBV7-2 with TRBJ2-3, with D possibly being TRBD2 (6 bases). The CDR3 extends over 14 amino acids. The germline gives CDR1 SGHTA, CDR2 FQGNSA. This CDR3 is CASSLARATDTQYF. The CDR3 DNA reads TGTGCCAGCAGCCTAGCGAGGGCCACAGATACGCAGTATTTT.

The chain carries TRBV2 and TRBJ1-4, with a weak D call TRBD1 (5 bases). The germline V gene has CDR1 SNHLY and CDR2 FYNNEI. Trimming removed 7 bases from V and 3 bases from J, with 15 bases in between. The CDR3 runs to 15 residues. The CDR3 region is CASTRMSGSNEKLFF. CDR3 sequence (DNA): TGTGCCAGCACCCGTATGTCAGGGTCTAATGAAAAACTGTTTTTT.

This chain connects TRBV19 to TRBJ1-1, with 7 bases fitting TRBD1. With V trimmed by 5 bases and J by 3 bases, 6 bases remained unmatched. There are 14 residues in the CDR3. Germline-derived CDR1 and CDR2 are LNHDA and SQIVND (reference sequence). In nucleotides, the CDR3 is TGTGCCAGTAGTCCCGACAGGGAGCACACTGAAGCTTTCTTT. Translating it yields CASSPDREHTEAFF.

The rearrangement uses TRBV5-4 and TRBJ1-4; D possibly corresponds to TRBD1 (5 bases). CDR1 and CDR2 from the germline V gene are SGHNT and YYREEE (reference sequence). The CDR3 runs to 17 residues. Trimming left V 3 bases short and J 3 bases short, with 18 bases between. Here the CDR3 reads CASSYGGFGAANEKLFF. Written as DNA, the CDR3 is TGTGCCAGCAGCTACGGCGGATTTGGGGCTGCTAATGAAAAACTGTTTTTT.

The V gene is TRBV6-6, the J gene TRBJ1-5; maybe TRBD1 (6 bases). The CDR3 is 16 amino acids. The germline V and J ends were trimmed by 5 bases and 2 bases, with 16 bases remaining between them. Per germline, CDR1 MNHNY and CDR2 SVGAGI (reference sequence). In nucleotides, the CDR3 is TGTGCCAGCAGTAACAATCACAGGGAGGGCAATCAGCCCCAGCATTTT. This encodes CASSNNHREGNQPQHF.

The V and J genes are TRBV5-1 and TRBJ2-2, with 8 bases that match TRBD1. The V gene's germline CDR1 is SGHRS and CDR2 YFSETQ. The CDR3 is 15 residues long. V was clipped by 4 bases and J by 1 base; unmatched bases: 3. The CDR3 spells CASSLGQGNTGELFF. DNA for the CDR3: TGCGCCAGCAGCCTCGGACAGGGGAACACCGGGGAGCTGTTTTTT. Complete variable domain (other parts from reference TRBV5-1 and TRBJ2-2): KAGVTQTPRYLIKTRGQQVTLSCSPISGHRSVSWYQQTPGQGLQFLFEYFSETQRNKGNFPGRFSGRQFSNSRSEMNVSTLELGDSALYLCASSLGQGNTGELFFGEGSRLTVL.

This rearrangement joins TRBV10-3 to TRBJ1-2, with D uncertain. CDR1 and CDR2 from the germline V gene are ENHRY and SYGVKD. V was cut by 6 bases and J by 1 base, with 6 bases left in between. This CDR3 comprises 12 residues. This CDR3 is CAIRVVNYGYTF. The CDR3 DNA reads TGTGCCATCAGGGTAGTTAACTATGGCTACACCTTC.

The chain's CDR3 is CASSSGDSLNTEAFF. The CDR3 region has the DNA TGTGCCAGCAGCTCAGGTGACAGTTTGAACACTGAAGCTTTCTTT. The chain has TRBV5-4 and TRBJ1-1; possible D gene TRBD1, 5 bases. Germline assignment: CDR1 SGHNT and CDR2 YYREEE (reference sequence). This CDR3 is built from 15 residues. V dropped 3 bases and J dropped 0 bases, with 12 bases sitting between them.

In nucleotides, the CDR3 is TGTGCCAGCAGTGATACGGGCAGGGCCTCCTACGAGCAGTACTTC. Residues: CASSDTGRASYEQYF. This chain joins TRBV25-1 and TRBJ2-7, with a possible D match to TRBD1 (5 bases). Trimming removed 3 bases at V and 0 bases at J, with 12 bases between. CDR1 and CDR2 from the germline V gene are MGHDK and SYGVNS. The CDR3 is 15 residues long.

The rearrangement joins TRBV9 to TRBJ1-6; a possible D gene is TRBD1 (5 bases). V was pared by 7 bases and J by 1 base, with 12 bases between. CDR1 is SGDLS and CDR2 is YYNGEE in the germline V gene. The CDR3 sequence is 15 residues long. CDR3 protein: CASANGASYNSPLHF. The CDR3 DNA follows: TGTGCCAGCGCAAACGGGGCTTCCTATAATTCACCCCTCCACTTT.

The chain employs TRBV5-6 and TRBJ2-3; 9 bases fit TRBD2. Germline V gene lookup returns CDR1 SGHDT and CDR2 YYEEEE. The CDR3 is 16 residues long. The junction had 7 bases not matched to a gene; V was cut back by 3 bases and J by 2 bases. The CDR3 spells CASSSLTSGYTDTQYF. CDR3 nucleotides: TGTGCCAGCAGCTCCTTGACTAGCGGATACACAGATACGCAGTATTTT.

The rearrangement uses TRBV19 and TRBJ2-2; D is unresolved. Per the germline V gene, CDR1 is LNHDA and CDR2 is SQIVND (reference sequence). Trimming cost V 11 bases and J 0 bases, with 13 bases left between them. The CDR3 has 14 residues. The CDR3 nucleotides are TGTGCCGGCAAGGCCACGTCGAACACCGGGGAGCTGTTTTTT. This translates into CAGKATSNTGELFF.

The sample holds one count of this clone. The CDR3 here is CASSSDPETQYF. Here the CDR3 DNA reads TGTGCCAGCAGCTCCGATCCAGAGACCCAGTACTTC. The chain employs TRBV5-5 and TRBJ2-5; D is unresolved. The CDR3 runs to 12 residues. Trimming removed 3 bases at V and 4 bases at J, with 7 bases between. From germline, CDR1 is SGHKS and CDR2 YYEKEE (reference sequence).

This clone was detected only a few times. The chain is built from TRBV30 and TRBJ2-4; D remains ambiguous. CDR1 GTSNPN and CDR2 SVGIG come from the germline V gene (reference sequence). Trimming pared 4 bases from V and 0 bases from J, leaving 10 bases between. The CDR3 is 14 residues long. CDR3 DNA: TGTGCCTGGAAAGGGCAACTAGCCAAAAACATTCAGTACTTC. Amino acid sequence: CAWKGQLAKNIQYF.

The chain joins TRBV25-1 to TRBJ1-1, with D possibly TRBD1 on 6 matching bases. This CDR3 comprises 14 residues. Germline lookup yields CDR1 MGHDK and CDR2 SYGVNS. V was pared by 2 bases and J by 4 bases, with 11 bases between. The CDR3 nucleotides are TGTGCCAGCAGTGAAACTCGAGGGGGCACTGAAGCTTTCTTT. This translates into CASSETRGGTEAFF.

This sequence joins TRBV7-2 and TRBJ2-3, with 9 bases aligning to TRBD1. The CDR3 length is 15 residues. The germline CDR1 and CDR2 sequences are SGHTA and FQGNSA. V lost 5 bases and J lost 3; bases outside the gene matches: 6. The CDR3 DNA follows: TGTGCCAGCAGCGCCGGGACAGGGTTTACAGATACGCAGTATTTT. It translates to CASSAGTGFTDTQYF.

This sequence joins TRBV5-4 and TRBJ1-2; D is possibly TRBD1 (5 bases). The germline V gene has CDR1 SGHNT and CDR2 YYREEE (reference sequence). The CDR3 is made up of 15 amino acids. Trimming took off 3 bases at V and 3 bases at J, with 15 bases between the two ends. The CDR3 is CASSYPGQGHYGYTF. The CDR3 coding sequence is TGTGCCAGCAGCTACCCGGGGCAGGGCCACTATGGCTACACCTTC.

This chain links TRBV21-1 with TRBJ1-6; the table's D gene call, TRBD1, was not cross checked with the DNA. TRBV21-1 is recorded as a pseudogene. The CDR3 consists of 21 residues. As DNA, the CDR3 is TGTGCCAGCAGCAAAGCGCTTTGGGACAGGGAGCTTAACTCCTATAATTCACCCCTCCACTTT. Translating it yields CASSKALWDRELNSYNSPLHF.

The rearrangement uses TRBV10-3 and TRBJ2-3; tentatively, D is TRBD1 or TRBD2 (7 bases each). The CDR3 length is 16 residues. Looked up from germline, CDR1 is ENHRY and CDR2 is SYGVKD. Deletions cut 9 bases from V and 3 bases from J, with 22 bases between. The CDR3 sequence: CAISLPSGGGTDTQYF. The CDR3 bases are TGTGCCATTTCTCTACCATCAGGGGGAGGGACAGATACGCAGTATTTT.

This chain links TRBV5-4 with TRBJ1-5; 7 nucleotides agree with TRBD1. Germline CDR1 reads SGHNT; CDR2 reads YYREEE (reference sequence). V shed 4 bases, J shed 5 bases, and the junction held 9 bases outside the gene matches. The CDR3 runs to 15 residues. The CDR3: CASSLSTGLDQPQHF. The CDR3 DNA reads TGTGCCAGCAGCCTATCGACAGGGTTGGATCAGCCCCAGCATTTT.

The rearrangement uses TRBV5-1 and TRBJ2-1, with D perhaps TRBD2 (6 bases). The CDR3 runs 17 residues. V was pared by 2 bases and J by 7 bases, with 22 bases between. The germline gives CDR1 SGHRS, CDR2 YFSETQ. CDR3 in amino acids: CASSFGDGRAAGNEQFF. For the CDR3, the DNA is TGCGCCAGCAGCTTTGGGGACGGTCGGGCCGCGGGGAATGAGCAGTTCTTC.

This clone came up once. The chain carries TRBV28 and TRBJ1-5, with D possibly being TRBD1 (5 bases). Germline CDR1 MDHEN, CDR2 SYDVKM. CDR3 size: 16 residues. The V and J ends lost 2 bases and 5 bases respectively, with 16 bases between them. CDR3 bases: TGTGCCAGCAGTTTAACCGGGACTAGCATGGATCAGCCCCAGCATTTT. Its protein product is CASSLTGTSMDQPQHF. Using reference TRBV28 and TRBJ1-5 for the parts outside the CDR3, the full variable domain is DVKVTQSSRYLVKRTGEKVFLECVQDMDHENMFWYRQDPGLGLRLIYFSYDVKMKEKGDIPEGYSVSREKKERFSLILESASTNQTSMYLCASSLTGTSMDQPQHFGDGTRLSIL.